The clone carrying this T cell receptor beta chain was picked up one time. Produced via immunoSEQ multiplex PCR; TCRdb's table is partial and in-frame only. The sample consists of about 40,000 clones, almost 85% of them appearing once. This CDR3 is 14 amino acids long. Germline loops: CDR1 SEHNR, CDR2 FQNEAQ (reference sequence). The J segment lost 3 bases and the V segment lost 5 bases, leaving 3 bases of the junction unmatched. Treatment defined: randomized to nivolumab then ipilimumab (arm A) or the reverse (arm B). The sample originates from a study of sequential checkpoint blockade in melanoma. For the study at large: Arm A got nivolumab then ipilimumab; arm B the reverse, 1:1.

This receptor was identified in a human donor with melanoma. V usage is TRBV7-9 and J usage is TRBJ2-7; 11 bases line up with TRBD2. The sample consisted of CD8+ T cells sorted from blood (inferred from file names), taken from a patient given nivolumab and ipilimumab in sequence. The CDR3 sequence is CASSPGTSGYEQYF. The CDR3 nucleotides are TGTGCCAGCAGCCCCGGGACTAGCGGCTACGAGCAGTACTTC.